This note documents a single T cell receptor (beta chain) sequence. Its antigen remains unidentified. No per-base quality is available; no much larger clone lies one base away. The germline V gene provides CDR1 SNHLY and CDR2 FYNNEI. The CDR3 numbers 13 residues from cysteine through phenylalanine. Of all the DNA, just the CDR3 is kept, 39 bases in frame from base 1. Trimming removed 7 bases from V and 1 base from J, leaving 10 bases between the germline ends. Each collaborating institution followed its own protocols to collect whole blood in K2EDTA tubes. For TCRbeta analysis, collaborators shipped samples in one of three forms: frozen whole blood, isolated PBMCs, or DNA extracted from either of those sample types. The immunoSEQ Assay, a bias-controlled multiplex PCR, was used to amplify TCRbeta CDR3 regions from genomic DNA. In the paper's pipeline: The number of nucleated cells in each sample was estimated by amplification of reference gene primers within the assay. To quantify the absolute abundance of each unique TCRbeta CDR3 rearrangement, sequence reads were collapsed and filtered. For each sample, productive Simpson clonality was calculated as the square root of Simpson's diversity index over productive rearrangements. This is the immuneACCESS table as TCRdb keeps it, with only in-frame sequences that have V and J called. A part of the clones is gone; compared with another copy, unresolved V genes explain less than half, and the rest is unexplained. The D gene and trimming were derived from the DNA, and the V and J assignments and clone size from that table. This sample gives more than 13,000 clones in total; about 92% of them show up just once. The ten largest account for over 8% of the sample.

The data belong to a study of blood T cell repertoires in COVID-19 (dated by TCRdb to the early 2020s). Concerning the study at large: Collaborator samples came from the United States, Italy and Spain and covered acute and convalescent phases of COVID-19. A de-identified subject ID, COVID-19 status, age in years and sex were almost always included in the sample metadata. Where HLA class I and class II types were available, the types were taken from metadata supplied by the sample provider, not from assay-based typing. The repertoires were made available in a free public database intended to serve as a resource for research on the immune response to SARS-CoV-2. The material from the prospective study consisted of cDNA or gDNA derived from T cells, B-cell-depleted T cells, or PBMCs. Deeply sampled blood TCRbeta repertoires from subjects exposed to, actively infected with, or recovered from COVID-19 were included in the dataset. The samples were drawn from the first 160 participants of the ongoing ImmuneRACE study and from 1,254 subjects provided by 6 global collaborators. Beyond this particular receptor, the publication reports: The amount of clinical and demographic metadata varied by source and participant and was provided uncurated.

The chain uses TRBV2 and TRBJ2-5, with no reliable assignment of the D segment. The sequence came from a human donor in a cohort sampled during active COVID-19. Sequenced material: peripheral blood. The CDR3 region reads CASNLVGQETQYF. The DNA is TGTGCCAGCAATTTGGTCGGCCAAGAGACCCAGTACTTC.